The subject of this entry is one TCR beta chain. The repertoire was sequenced with immunoSEQ multiplex PCR; TCRdb's copy has only in-frame clones and lacks some. The sample lists 45,000 to 65,000 clones; just under 75% were seen once. These data come from a study of PD-1 blockade in classical Hodgkin lymphoma. In the study overall: Patients were dosed intravenously with nivolumab at 3 mg/kg every 2 weeks.

Germline V lookup: CDR1 SGHDN, CDR2 FVKESK. Trimming took 6 bases from V and 2 from J, leaving 10 bases between them. The CDR3 extends over 13 amino acids. All the patients suffered relapse after autologous stem cell transplantation, and brentuximab vedotin exposure differed. V and J are TRBV14 and TRBJ1-1, with a tentative D call TRBD1 (5 bases). This specimen was peripheral blood mononuclear cells (PBMCs), taken before the second cycle of nivolumab. The clonotype comes from a human donor with classical Hodgkin lymphoma. The DNA for the CDR3 is TGTGCCAGCAGACCGCAGGGAAACACTGAAGCTTTCTTT. This encodes CASRPQGNTEAFF.